The sequence of this TCR beta chain was determined in a study of cytomegalovirus exposure and HLA in healthy donors. Study observations and caveats: In terms of immune exposure information, only CMV serostatus was available.

Germline assignment: CDR1 LNHDA and CDR2 SQIVND (reference sequence). Trimming took 6 bases from V and 0 from J, leaving 12 bases between them. CDR3 length: 15 residues. Both 60 Vbeta primers and 13 Jbeta primers went into the PCR. Data came from immunoSEQ multiplex PCR; TCRdb stores just in-frame clones and leaves some out. The sample yields about 250,000 clones, under 80% seen once. The donors, nominally healthy at sampling, likely had unrecorded immune exposures. On this clone: As yet, its antigen is unknown.

The TCR comes from a female donor in good health and CMV-seronegative. The chain employs TRBV19 and TRBJ1-5; a weak D match, TRBD1 (6 bases). Sequences were obtained from PBMCs. The CDR3 DNA reads as TGTGCCAGTAGCCGGGACATCGGTAGCAATCAGCCCCAGCATTTT. Translation: CASSRDIGSNQPQHF.